What follows describes a single T cell receptor beta chain. Ten or more counts support this clonotype. The target of this receptor is not known. No base qualities exist here, and no much larger clone lies one base off it. The sample is drawn from a study of molecular identifiers for immune sequencing clone quantification (dated by TCRdb to the late 2010s). A note on the overall study: For a replicate experiment, the RNA from either 20,000 or 100,000 naive CD8 T cells was divided into five aliquots, and four of those aliquots went on to sequencing. CD8 T cells were used in a methods study to benchmark molecular-identifier clustering-based TCR repertoire sequencing (MIDCIRS) and TCR RNA copy counting. What the study reported, not specific to this receptor: Spiked-in Jurkat TCR RNA equivalent to a single cell was reported to be detectable even among over 800,000 naive CD8 T cells. When barcode sub-clustering was not used, chimeric consensus sequences inflated TCR diversity, with chimeras reaching as high as 47%. Naive libraries contained spiked-in Jurkat TCR RNA (around eleven copies' worth), which is not part of the donor repertoire. Highly expanded clone sizes could be underestimated if identical TCR molecules share a barcode. Modeling gave about three recovered TCR RNA copies per cell versus 8 to 10 by digital PCR, implying about 30% capture efficiency. In CMV-specific effector cells, clones with more than 20 RNA copies contained over 98% of molecules, whereas in naive cells such clones contained under 1% of molecules.

The CDR3 holds 17 amino acids from the cysteine to the phenylalanine. CDR3 DNA only is kept here, 51 bases in frame from base 1. The germline V gene encodes CDR1 MGHRA and CDR2 YSYEKL. Trimming removed 1 base from V and 9 bases from J, leaving 22 bases between the germline ends. To prepare the library, PCR was applied. The sequencing machine was an Illumina HiSeq 4000. Bulk TCR libraries were generated as previously described, with the TCR primers listed in Table S5 used. The Qiagen AllPrep DNA/RNA kit was used to purify total RNA. Reads from multiple sequencing runs of the same library were pooled before analysis. The study's own analysis went as follows. Reads were retained only if their TCR constant sequence matched exactly, and those retained reads were trimmed to 150 nt and grouped according to their 12-nt molecular barcodes. Within each barcode group, reads were sub-clustered at a 15% Levenshtein threshold, and quality-weighted consensus sequences were built per RNA molecule. Non-functional sequences were excluded, and lower-count sequences lying one edit away from another sequence were also excluded. Based on fitting two negative binomial distributions, any barcode sub-cluster with under 20% of the maximum read count was discarded. TCRdb reanalyzed the raw reads on its own, using fastp at Q25 for trimming and MiXCR for clone calling, and kept in-frame beta chains. For every CDR3 protein sequence, its rows merge into one entry that carries the most common genes and DNA. None of the V and J calls come from the authors' own analysis; TCRdb made them. For this sample there are around 70,000 distinct CDR3 sequences; 18% appear just once. 1.5% to 1.7% of the sample goes to the ten largest clones.

Naive CD8 T cell libraries were made from around 20,000 to 1,000,000 sorted cells using 10%, 30% or 50% of purified RNA. Naive CD8 T cells, defined as CD8+CD4-CCR7+CD45RA+, were FACS-sorted into RLT Plus buffer on a BD FACSAria II. To test detection sensitivity, Jurkat RNA equivalent to more than 8 TCR copies was spiked into samples of about 17,000-1,100,000 naive CD8 T cells. CD8 T cells were enriched with RosetteSep CD8+ T Cell Enrichment Cocktail and Ficoll-Paque, followed by ACK red cell lysis. This TCR was sampled from a human donor in good health. Some libraries in this study had Jurkat cell RNA spiked in. The sequenced material came from naive CD8+ T cells from blood, with Jurkat cell RNA spiked in. The cell subset or site label of this sample denotes: FACS-sorted CD8+CD4-CCR7+CD45RA+ naive T cells. This chain is built from TRBV4-1 and TRBJ2-1, and perhaps TRBD2 as D gene, on 7 matching bases. The DNA is as follows: TGCGCCAGCAGCCAAGGGCCCCGCCCCGAGGGGGGGAGTGAGCAGTTCTTC. This codes for CASSQGPRPEGGSEQFF.